Sequencing of this TCR beta chain was carried out in a study of CD8 T cells in Susac syndrome. Germline CDR1 DFQATT, CDR2 SNEGSKA (reference sequence). The CDR3 sequence is 16 residues long. V trimming: 6 bases; J trimming: 1 base; junction bases outside the gene matches: 6. When the RNA was reverse transcribed, random hexamers were used with an input of about 0.5 to 1 ug. Amplification of the TCR beta CDR3 was carried out by immunoSEQ multiplex PCR, which spanned a total of 54 Vbeta and 13 Jbeta segments. TCRdb reprocessed the immunoSEQ multiplex PCR reads via MiXCR and lists one record per CDR3 protein. The data contain under 200,000 distinct CDR3 sequences, roughly 95% of them seen just once; the ten biggest clones take up around 0.15%.

Specimen: CD8+ T cells from PBMCs. This chain connects TRBV20-1 to TRBJ2-7; TRBD2 aligns across 16 bases. This clonotype was obtained from a human donor with multiple sclerosis. CDR3 amino acids: CSARGLAGGPSYEQYF. The DNA for the CDR3 is TGCAGTGCGAGGGGACTAGCGGGAGGGCCGTCCTACGAGCAGTACTTC.